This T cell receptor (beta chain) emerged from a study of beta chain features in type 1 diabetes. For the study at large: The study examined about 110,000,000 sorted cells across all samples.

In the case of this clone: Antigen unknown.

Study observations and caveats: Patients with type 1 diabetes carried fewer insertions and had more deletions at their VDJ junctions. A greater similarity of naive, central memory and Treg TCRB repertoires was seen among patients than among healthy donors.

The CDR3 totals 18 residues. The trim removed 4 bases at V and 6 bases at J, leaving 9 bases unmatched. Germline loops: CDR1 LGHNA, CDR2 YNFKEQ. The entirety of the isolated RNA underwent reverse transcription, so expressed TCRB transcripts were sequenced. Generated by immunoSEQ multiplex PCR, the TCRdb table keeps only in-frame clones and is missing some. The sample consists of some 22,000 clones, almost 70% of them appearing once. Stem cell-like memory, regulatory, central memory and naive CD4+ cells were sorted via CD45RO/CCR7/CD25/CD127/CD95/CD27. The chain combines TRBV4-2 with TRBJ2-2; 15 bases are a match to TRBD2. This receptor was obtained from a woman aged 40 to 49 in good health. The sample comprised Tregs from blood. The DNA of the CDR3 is TGTGCCAGCAGCCCCCGAAGGACTAGCGGGGGGGCCTCCGGGGAGCTGTTTTTT. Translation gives CASSPRRTSGGASGELFF.